Listed below are T cell receptor beta chains from one sample, sequenced in a study of blood T cells in healthy people across ages. TCRdb re-analysed the 5' RACE reads in MiXCR, keeping a single row per CDR3 protein. The sample has about 1.5 million distinct CDR3 sequences, approximately 43% seen once. Specimen: blood. Receptors originate from a young woman in good health. CDR3s leave out the opening cysteine and the closing phenylalanine or tryptophan. The size of a clone is reported for some rows only, either as once, few or many, or as a class for expanded clones.

abundance,v_gene,CDR3aa
few,TRBV29-1,SSRDGDYEQY
NA,TRBV6-6,ASSPGVNSGNTIY
NA,TRBV18,ASSPGQDYQPQH
NA,TRBV27,ASRSGHGAF
few,TRBV12-3/TRBV12-4,ASTGLNQPQH
NA,TRBV5-1,ASSFPTGGRYEQY
NA,TRBV6-2/TRBV6-3,ASHRDSTNYGYT
NA,TRBV20-1,SASAQAVNQPQH
once,TRBV7-8,ASSLGLAGGSNTGELF
NA,TRBV28,ASSLIGTGNHEQY
NA,TRBV20-1,SASGGLSGNTIY
NA,TRBV12-3/TRBV12-4,ASTPTGEFDYGYT
once,TRBV4-3,ASSQKIGKTSGRGNEQY
many,TRBV6-6,ASSANQGGWDSPLH
NA,TRBV12-3/TRBV12-4,ASSFFNRGLTSGDTGELF
NA,TRBV5-1,ASSRLAAGNYNEQF
few,TRBV20-1,SARDPFSYNEQF
NA,TRBV5-1,ASSYMTGMNTEAF
few,TRBV5-1,ASSPSSASAYEQY
NA,TRBV20-1,SARDPRLALNTGELF
NA,TRBV29-1,SVPGRAGYNEQY
NA,TRBV4-3,ASSQPTGTN
NA,TRBV13,ASSLLSGNSGANVLT
NA,TRBV6-6,ASCQLAGGSFYNEQY
NA,TRBV2,ASEYEKNTGELF
few,TRBV20-1,SAETSGADYEQY
NA,TRBV7-2,ASSLLRTGAVNSPLH
NA,TRBV11-2,ASSPSGTGLGQY
few,TRBV29-1,SVLTGYGYT
few,TRBV6-1,ASSPLLAGTSDTQY
NA,TRBV6-5,ASSYPYGEGGSTDTQY
few,TRBV4-1,ASSQGSTSAGTDTQY
NA,TRBV20-1,SADPLAGVGEQF
many,TRBV27,ASSLSAGGYNEQF
NA,TRBV20-1,SASSGISSYEQY
few,TRBV25-1,ASRMTGYGYT
NA,TRBV6-2/TRBV6-3,ASSYSQTAKNIQY
few,TRBV27,ASSYGGARKKQF
NA,TRBV20-1,SAVRGGVTGELF
once,TRBV20-1,SARNTGRSGGYT
NA,TRBV4-3,ASSQVGHLGGETQY
few,TRBV4-3,ASSQFIGGHTEAF
few,TRBV29-1,SVERVRPDTSTDTQY
NA,TRBV14,ASSQVRQGKQF
NA,TRBV29-1,SSSWTHPPDPEAF
few,TRBV27,ASSLRTGADNEQF
NA,TRBV29-1,SVDLRGHGNYGYT
few,TRBV6-6,ASSYSGGNNEQF
NA,TRBV29-1,SVKWSGYGKAF
NA,TRBV20-1,SAPEDGRTYEQY
few,TRBV30,AWSRDGGRAF